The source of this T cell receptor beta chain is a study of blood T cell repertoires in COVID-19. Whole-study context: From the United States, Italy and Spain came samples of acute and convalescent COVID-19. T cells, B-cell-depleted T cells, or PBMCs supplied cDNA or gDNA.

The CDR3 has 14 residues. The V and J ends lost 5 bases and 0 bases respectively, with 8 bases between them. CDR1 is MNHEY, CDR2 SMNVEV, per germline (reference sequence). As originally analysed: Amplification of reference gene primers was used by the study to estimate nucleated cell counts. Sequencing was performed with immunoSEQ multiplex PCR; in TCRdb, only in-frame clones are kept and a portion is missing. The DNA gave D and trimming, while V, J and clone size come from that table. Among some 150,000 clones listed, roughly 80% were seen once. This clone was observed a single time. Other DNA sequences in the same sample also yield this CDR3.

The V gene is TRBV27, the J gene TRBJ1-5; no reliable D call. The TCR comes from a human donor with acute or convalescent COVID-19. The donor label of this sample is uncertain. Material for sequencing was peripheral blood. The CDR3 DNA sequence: TGTGCCAGCAGTCCCGGTAGTAGCAATCAGCCCCAGCATTTT. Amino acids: CASSPGSSNQPQHF.